What follows is one T cell receptor (beta chain) and its context. The sample belongs to a study of T cell responses to AZD1222 COVID-19 vaccine. Clones were read by immunoSEQ multiplex PCR, and TCRdb kept only the in-frame ones, dropping some. The profile shows 180,000 or so clones, 92% of them singletons. This CDR3 region has 19 residues. Germline CDR1 reads KGHSH; CDR2 reads LQKENI. J lost 0 bases, V lost 3 bases, and 11 bases had no gene match. This material consisted of peripheral blood, taken 28 days after the second AZD1222 dose. The chain couples TRBV18 to TRBJ2-6; 7 bases fit TRBD2. This sequence originates from an adult who received the AZD1222 COVID-19 vaccine. The CDR3 spells CASSPLIPGGSSGANVLTF. For the CDR3, the DNA is TGTGCCAGCTCACCTCTTATCCCGGGGGGAAGCTCTGGGGCCAACGTCCTGACTTTC. Filled out from reference TRBV18 and TRBJ2-6, the complete variable domain reads NAGVMQNPRHLVRRRGQEARLRCSPMKGHSHVYWYRQLPEEGLKFMVYLQKENIIDESGMPKERFSAEFPKEGPSILRIQQVVRGDSAAYFCASSPLIPGGSSGANVLTFGAGSRLTVL.